The next 7 T cell receptor beta chains were all read from a single sample in a study of cytomegalovirus exposure and HLA in healthy donors. The PCR made use of 60 Vbeta and 13 Jbeta primers. Measured with immunoSEQ multiplex PCR; TCRdb has only the in-frame clones, and not every one. The repertoire holds a few hundred thousand clones, with about 66% as singletons. Sequenced sample: PBMCs. These TCRs come from a female donor in good health and CMV-seronegative.

This chain uses TRBV5-1 with TRBJ2-7; D may be TRBD2 (5 bases). V lost 3 bases, J lost 3 bases, and 7 bases lay in between. Germline assignment: CDR1 SGHRS and CDR2 YFSETQ. The CDR3 spans 12 residues. The CDR3 DNA reads as TGCGCCAGCAGCTACGCGGGCTACGAGCAGTACTTC. It codes for CASSYAGYEQYF.

The genes are TRBV19 and TRBJ1-2, with D possibly matching TRBD1 (5 bases). V was cut by 3 bases and J by 4 bases, with 9 bases left in between. In germline, CDR1 is LNHDA, CDR2 SQIVND (reference sequence). The CDR3 runs to 13 residues. DNA of the CDR3: TGTGCCAGTAGTATTCGGACACTCTATGGCTACACCTTC. Protein product: CASSIRTLYGYTF.

The chain couples TRBV13 to TRBJ2-5, with a weak D call TRBD2 (6 bases). The CDR3 is 15 residues long. Germline V gene data show CDR1 as PRHDT and CDR2 as FYEKMQ (reference sequence). Trimming cost V 5 bases and J 2 bases, with 15 bases left between them. In nucleotides, the CDR3 is TGTGCCAGCAGCCTTCGGGACTTATCACAAGAGACCCAGTACTTC. Residues: CASSLRDLSQETQYF.

The chain uses TRBV5-1 and TRBJ1-6, with D hard to call. Germline V gives CDR1 SGHRS, CDR2 YFSETQ. The CDR3 sequence is 14 residues long. V lost 4 bases and J lost 12, with 17 bases in between. The CDR3 DNA reads as TGCGCCAGCAGCCCACAAAAACAAGCAGGACCCCTCCACTTT. Protein: CASSPQKQAGPLHF.

V and J are TRBV4-2 and TRBJ1-2; D is possibly TRBD1 (6 bases). Germline V CDR1 and CDR2: LGHNA, YNFKEQ. With 1 base removed from V and 7 bases from J, the gap between germline ends came to 13 bases. There are 14 residues in the CDR3. The CDR3 reads CASSQGQGSLGYTF. The CDR3, as DNA: TGTGCCAGCAGCCAAGGGCAGGGGTCTCTTGGCTACACCTTC.

This clone was seen once. The CDR3 protein is CAPSRDRDWDPGDQPQHF. DNA for the CDR3: TGTGCCCCCTCCCGGGACAGGGATTGGGATCCGGGGGATCAGCCCCAGCATTTT. This sequence joins TRBV30 and TRBJ1-5; 9 bases agree with TRBD1. In germline, CDR1 is GTSNPN, CDR2 SVGIG (reference sequence). The V and J ends lost 8 bases and 5 bases, in that order; junction bases with no gene match: 22. The CDR3 runs 18 residues.

This sequence joins TRBV7-9 and TRBJ2-5; 13 bases are a match to TRBD2. Matching the DNA end better, TRBJ2-7 makes the J call doubtful. The CDR3 consists of 15 residues. Germline CDR1 is SEHNR and CDR2 is FQNEAQ (reference sequence). The CDR3 DNA follows: TGTGCCAGCACCGGGACTAGCGGGAAGACCTACGAGCAGTACTTC. It specifies CASTGTSGKTYEQYF.